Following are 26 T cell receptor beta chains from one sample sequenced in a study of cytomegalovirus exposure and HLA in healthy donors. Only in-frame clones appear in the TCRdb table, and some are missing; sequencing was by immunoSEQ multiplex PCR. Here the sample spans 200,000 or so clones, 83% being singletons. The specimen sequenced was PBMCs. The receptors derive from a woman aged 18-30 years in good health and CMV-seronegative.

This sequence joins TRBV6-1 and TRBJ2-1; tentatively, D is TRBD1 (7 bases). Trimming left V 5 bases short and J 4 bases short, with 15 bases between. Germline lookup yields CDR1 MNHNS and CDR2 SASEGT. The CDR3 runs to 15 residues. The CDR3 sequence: CASSFRGVSYNEQFF. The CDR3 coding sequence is TGTGCCAGCAGTTTCAGGGGGGTCTCTTACAATGAGCAGTTCTTC.

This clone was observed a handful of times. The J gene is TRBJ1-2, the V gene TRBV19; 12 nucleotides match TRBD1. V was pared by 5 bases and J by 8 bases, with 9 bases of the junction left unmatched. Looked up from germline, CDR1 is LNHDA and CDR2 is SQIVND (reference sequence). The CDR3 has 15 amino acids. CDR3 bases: TGTGCCAGTAGTTTTCCCGGGACAGGGGGCGAAGGCTACACCTTC. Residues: CASSFPGTGGEGYTF.

The CDR3 sequence: CASSPLSRYSPLHF. CDR3 nucleotides: TGTGCCAGCAGCCCTCTTTCGAGGTATTCACCCCTCCACTTT. V usage is TRBV6-5 and J usage is TRBJ1-6; D gene ambiguous. Germline V gene lookup returns CDR1 MNHEY and CDR2 SVGAGI. Trimming cost V 6 bases and J 8 bases, with 14 bases left between them. The CDR3 contains 14 residues.

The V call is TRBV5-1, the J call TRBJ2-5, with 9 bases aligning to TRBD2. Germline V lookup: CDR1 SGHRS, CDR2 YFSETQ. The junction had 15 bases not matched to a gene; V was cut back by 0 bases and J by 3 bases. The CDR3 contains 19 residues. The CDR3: CASSLEGRSVSSGEETQYF. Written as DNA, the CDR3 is TGCGCCAGCAGCTTGGAGGGCCGTTCTGTCTCTAGCGGGGAAGAGACCCAGTACTTC.

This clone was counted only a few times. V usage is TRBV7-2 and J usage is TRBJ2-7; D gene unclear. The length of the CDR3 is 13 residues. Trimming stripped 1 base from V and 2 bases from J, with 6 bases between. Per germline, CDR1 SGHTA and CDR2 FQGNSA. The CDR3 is CASSLGYTYEQYF. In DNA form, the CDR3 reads TGTGCCAGCAGCTTAGGATACACCTACGAGCAGTACTTC. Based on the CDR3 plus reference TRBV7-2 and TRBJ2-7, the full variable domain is GAGVSQSPSNKVTEKGKDVELRCDPISGHTALYWYRQSLGQGLEFLIYFQGNSAPDKSGLPSDRFSAERTGGSVSTLTIQRTQQEDSAVYLCASSLGYTYEQYFGPGTRLTVT.

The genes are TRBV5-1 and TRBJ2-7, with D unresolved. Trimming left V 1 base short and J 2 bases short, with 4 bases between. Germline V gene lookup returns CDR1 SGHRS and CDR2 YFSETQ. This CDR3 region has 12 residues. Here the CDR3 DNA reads TGCGCCAGCAGCTTGTTCGCCTACGAGCAGTACTTC. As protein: CASSLFAYEQYF.

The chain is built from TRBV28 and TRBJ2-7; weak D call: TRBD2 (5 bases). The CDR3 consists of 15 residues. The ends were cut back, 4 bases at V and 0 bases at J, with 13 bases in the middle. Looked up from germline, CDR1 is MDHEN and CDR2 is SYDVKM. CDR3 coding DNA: TGTGCCAGCAGTTCCAGGACCGGGAACTCCTACGAGCAGTACTTC. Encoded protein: CASSSRTGNSYEQYF.

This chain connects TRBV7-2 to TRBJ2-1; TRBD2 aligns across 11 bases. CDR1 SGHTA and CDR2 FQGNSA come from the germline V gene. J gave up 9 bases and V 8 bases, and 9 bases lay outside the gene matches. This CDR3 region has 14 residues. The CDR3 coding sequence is TGTGCCAGCCTCTCGACTAGCGGGATTGGTGAGCAGTTCTTC. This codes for CASLSTSGIGEQFF.

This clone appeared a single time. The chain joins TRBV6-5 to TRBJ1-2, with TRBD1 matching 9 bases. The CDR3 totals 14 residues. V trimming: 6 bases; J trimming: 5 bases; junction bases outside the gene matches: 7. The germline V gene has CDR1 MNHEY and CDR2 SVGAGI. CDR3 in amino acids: CASRLQGASYGYTF. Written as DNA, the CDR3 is TGTGCCAGCAGATTACAGGGGGCCAGTTATGGCTACACCTTC.

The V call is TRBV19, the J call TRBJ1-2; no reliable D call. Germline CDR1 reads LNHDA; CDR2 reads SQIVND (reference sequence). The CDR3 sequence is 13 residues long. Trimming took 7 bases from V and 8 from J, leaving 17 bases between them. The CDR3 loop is CASNGLDLGGYTF. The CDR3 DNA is TGTGCCAGTAATGGGCTCGATTTAGGAGGCTACACCTTC.

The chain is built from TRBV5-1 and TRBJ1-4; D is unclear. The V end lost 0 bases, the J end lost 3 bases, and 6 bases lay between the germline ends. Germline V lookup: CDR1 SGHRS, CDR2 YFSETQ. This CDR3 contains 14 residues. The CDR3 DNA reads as TGCGCCAGCAGCTTGGAAAGCGCTAATGAAAAACTGTTTTTT. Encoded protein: CASSLESANEKLFF.

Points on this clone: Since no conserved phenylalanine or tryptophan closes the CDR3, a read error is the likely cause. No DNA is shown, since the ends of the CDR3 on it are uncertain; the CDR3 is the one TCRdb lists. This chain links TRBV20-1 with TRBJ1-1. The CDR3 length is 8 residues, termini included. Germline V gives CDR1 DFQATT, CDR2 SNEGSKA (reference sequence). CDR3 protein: CSAHSTFL.

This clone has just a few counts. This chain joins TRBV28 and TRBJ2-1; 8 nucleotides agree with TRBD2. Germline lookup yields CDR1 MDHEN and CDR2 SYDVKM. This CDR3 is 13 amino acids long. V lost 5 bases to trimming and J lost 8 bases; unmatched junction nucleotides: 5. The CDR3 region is CASSKREFDEQFF. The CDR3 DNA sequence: TGTGCCAGCAGTAAGCGGGAGTTCGATGAGCAGTTCTTC.

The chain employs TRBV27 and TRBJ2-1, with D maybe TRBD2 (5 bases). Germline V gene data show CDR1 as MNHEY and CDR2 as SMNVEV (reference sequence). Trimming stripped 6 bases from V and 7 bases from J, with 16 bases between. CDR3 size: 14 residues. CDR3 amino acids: CASRDGKGGNEQFF. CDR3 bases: TGTGCCAGCAGGGACGGGAAGGGTGGTAATGAGCAGTTCTTC.

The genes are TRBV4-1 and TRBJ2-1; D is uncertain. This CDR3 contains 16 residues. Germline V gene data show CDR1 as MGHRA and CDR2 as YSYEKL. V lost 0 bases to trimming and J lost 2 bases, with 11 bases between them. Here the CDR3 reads CASSQDLGGTYNEQFF. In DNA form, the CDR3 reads TGCGCCAGCAGCCAAGATCTCGGCGGAACCTACAATGAGCAGTTCTTC.

The CDR3 sequence: CAISESQGQEGYTF. CDR3 DNA: TGTGCCATCAGTGAGTCACAGGGTCAGGAGGGCTACACCTTC. The chain couples TRBV10-3 to TRBJ1-2, with a tentative D call TRBD1 (6 bases). The V end lost 0 bases, the J end lost 8 bases, and 13 bases lay between the germline ends. Germline V gene data show CDR1 as ENHRY and CDR2 as SYGVKD. This CDR3 contains 14 residues.

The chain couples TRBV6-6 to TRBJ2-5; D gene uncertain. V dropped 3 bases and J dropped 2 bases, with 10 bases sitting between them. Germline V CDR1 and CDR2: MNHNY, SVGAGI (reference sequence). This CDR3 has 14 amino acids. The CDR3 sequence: CASSYKIPQETQYF. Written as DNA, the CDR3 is TGTGCCAGCAGTTATAAGATCCCGCAAGAGACCCAGTACTTC.

CDR3 bases: TGTGCCAGCAGCTTAGTGGAGAGCAATCAGCCCCAGCATTTT. It translates to CASSLVESNQPQHF. The V gene is TRBV7-9, the J gene TRBJ1-5; no clear D gene. Germline V gene data show CDR1 as SEHNR and CDR2 as FQNEAQ (reference sequence). The CDR3 length is 14 residues. The ends were cut back, 1 base at V and 1 base at J, with 5 bases in the middle.

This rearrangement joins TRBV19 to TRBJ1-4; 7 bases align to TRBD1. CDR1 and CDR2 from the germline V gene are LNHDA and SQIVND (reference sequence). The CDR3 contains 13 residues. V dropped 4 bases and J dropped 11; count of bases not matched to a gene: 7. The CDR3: CASSRGQQRKLFF. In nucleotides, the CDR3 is TGTGCCAGTAGTAGGGGACAGCAGAGGAAACTGTTTTTT.

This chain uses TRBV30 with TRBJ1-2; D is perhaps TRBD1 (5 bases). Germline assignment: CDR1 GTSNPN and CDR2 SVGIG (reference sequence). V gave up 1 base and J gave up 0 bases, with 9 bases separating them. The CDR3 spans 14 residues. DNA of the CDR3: TGTGCCTGGAGTGCCGCGGGGGCTAACTATGGCTACACCTTC. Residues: CAWSAAGANYGYTF.

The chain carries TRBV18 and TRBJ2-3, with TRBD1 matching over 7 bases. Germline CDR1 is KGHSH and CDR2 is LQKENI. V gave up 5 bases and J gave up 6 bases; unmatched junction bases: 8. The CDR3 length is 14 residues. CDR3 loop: CASSSQGSLDTQYF. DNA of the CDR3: TGTGCCAGCTCATCACAGGGGAGTTTGGATACGCAGTATTTT.

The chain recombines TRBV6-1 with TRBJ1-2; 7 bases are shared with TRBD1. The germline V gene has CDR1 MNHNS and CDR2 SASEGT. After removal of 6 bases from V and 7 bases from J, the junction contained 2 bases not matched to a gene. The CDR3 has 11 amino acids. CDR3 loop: CASSRTGGYTF. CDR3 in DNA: TGTGCCAGCAGCCGGACAGGTGGCTACACCTTC.

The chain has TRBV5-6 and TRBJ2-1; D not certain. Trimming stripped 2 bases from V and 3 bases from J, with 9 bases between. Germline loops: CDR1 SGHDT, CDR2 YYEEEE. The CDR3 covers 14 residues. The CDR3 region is CASSFLGLYNEQFF. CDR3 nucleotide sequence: TGTGCCAGCAGCTTTCTCGGTCTCTACAATGAGCAGTTCTTC.

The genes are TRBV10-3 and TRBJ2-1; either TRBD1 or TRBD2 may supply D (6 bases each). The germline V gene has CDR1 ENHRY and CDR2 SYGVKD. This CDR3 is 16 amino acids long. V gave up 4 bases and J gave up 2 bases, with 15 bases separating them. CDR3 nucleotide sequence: TGTGCCATCAGTGGGCCCGGGGGCGCGGCCTACAATGAGCAGTTCTTC. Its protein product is CAISGPGGAAYNEQFF.

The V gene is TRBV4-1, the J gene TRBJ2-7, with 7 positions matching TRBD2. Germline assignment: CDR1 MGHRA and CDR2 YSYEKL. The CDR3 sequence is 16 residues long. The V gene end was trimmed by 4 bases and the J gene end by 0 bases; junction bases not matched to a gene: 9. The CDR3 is CASSRLGGDSSYEQYF. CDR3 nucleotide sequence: TGCGCCAGCAGCCGGTTGGGAGGGGATAGCTCCTACGAGCAGTACTTC.

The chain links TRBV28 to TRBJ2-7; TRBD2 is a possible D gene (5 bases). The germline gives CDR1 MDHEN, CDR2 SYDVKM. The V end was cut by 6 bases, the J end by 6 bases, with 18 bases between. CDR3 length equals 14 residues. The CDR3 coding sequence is TGTGCCAGCAGAACCTTTACTAGTCATGGCGAGCAGTACTTC. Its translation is CASRTFTSHGEQYF.